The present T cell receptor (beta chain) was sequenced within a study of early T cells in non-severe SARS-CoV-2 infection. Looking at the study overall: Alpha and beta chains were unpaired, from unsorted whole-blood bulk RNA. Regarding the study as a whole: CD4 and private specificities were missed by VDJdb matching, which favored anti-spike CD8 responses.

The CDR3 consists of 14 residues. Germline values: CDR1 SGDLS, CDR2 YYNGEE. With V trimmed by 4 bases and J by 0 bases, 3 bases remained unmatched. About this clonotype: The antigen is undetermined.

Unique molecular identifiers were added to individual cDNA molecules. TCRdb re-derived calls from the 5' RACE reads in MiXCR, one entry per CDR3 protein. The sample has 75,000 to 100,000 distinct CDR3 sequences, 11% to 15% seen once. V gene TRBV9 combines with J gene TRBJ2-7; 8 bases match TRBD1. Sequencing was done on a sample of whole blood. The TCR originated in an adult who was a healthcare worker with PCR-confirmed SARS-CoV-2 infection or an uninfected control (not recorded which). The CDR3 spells CASSQGQGSYEQYF. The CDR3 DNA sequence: TGTGCCAGCAGCCAAGGACAGGGCTCCTACGAGCAGTACTTC.